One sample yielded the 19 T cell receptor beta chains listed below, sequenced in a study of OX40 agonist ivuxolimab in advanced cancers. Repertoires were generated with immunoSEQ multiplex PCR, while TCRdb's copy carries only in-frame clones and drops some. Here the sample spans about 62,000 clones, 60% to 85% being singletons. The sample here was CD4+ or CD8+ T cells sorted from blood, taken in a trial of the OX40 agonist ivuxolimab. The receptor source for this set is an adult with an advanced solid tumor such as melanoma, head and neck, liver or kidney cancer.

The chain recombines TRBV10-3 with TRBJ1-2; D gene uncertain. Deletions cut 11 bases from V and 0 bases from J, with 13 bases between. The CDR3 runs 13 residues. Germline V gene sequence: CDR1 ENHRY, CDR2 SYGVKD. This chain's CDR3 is CAVKTASNYGYTF. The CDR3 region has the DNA TGTGCCGTAAAGACGGCGTCTAACTATGGCTACACCTTC.

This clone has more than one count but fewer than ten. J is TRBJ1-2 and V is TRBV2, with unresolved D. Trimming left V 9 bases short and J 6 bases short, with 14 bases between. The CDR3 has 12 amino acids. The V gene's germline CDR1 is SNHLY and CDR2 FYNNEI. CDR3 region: CARGRGADGYTF. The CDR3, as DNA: TGTGCCAGGGGGAGAGGCGCCGATGGCTACACCTTC.

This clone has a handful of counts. CDR3 in DNA: TGTGCCAGCAGTTCCGGGGAGAGGCCCCAGCATTTT. Translated: CASSSGERPQHF. The chain is built from TRBV27 and TRBJ1-5, with no clear D. Trimming shortened V by 4 bases and J by 9 bases, and 10 bases separated the two germline ends. The CDR3 covers 12 residues. Germline CDR1 and CDR2: MNHEY and SMNVEV (reference sequence).

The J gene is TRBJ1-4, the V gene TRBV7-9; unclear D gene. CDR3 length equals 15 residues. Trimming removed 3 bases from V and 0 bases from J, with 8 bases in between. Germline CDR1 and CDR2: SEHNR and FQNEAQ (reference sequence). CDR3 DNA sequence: TGTGCCAGCAGCTTCCCGTCAACAACTAATGAAAAACTGTTTTTT. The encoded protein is CASSFPSTTNEKLFF.

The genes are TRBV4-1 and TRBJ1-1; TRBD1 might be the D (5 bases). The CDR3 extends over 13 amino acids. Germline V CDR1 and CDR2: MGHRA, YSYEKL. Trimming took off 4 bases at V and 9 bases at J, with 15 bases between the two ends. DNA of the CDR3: TGCGCCAGCAGCCCCCGGGGAGCAGGGAAAGCTTTCTTT. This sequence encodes CASSPRGAGKAFF.

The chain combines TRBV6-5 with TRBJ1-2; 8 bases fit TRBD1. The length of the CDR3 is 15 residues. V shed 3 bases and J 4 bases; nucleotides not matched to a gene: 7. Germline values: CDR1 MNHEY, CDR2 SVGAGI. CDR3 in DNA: TGTGCCAGCAGTTATGGTGACAGGGGAGCCTATGGCTACACCTTC. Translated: CASSYGDRGAYGYTF.

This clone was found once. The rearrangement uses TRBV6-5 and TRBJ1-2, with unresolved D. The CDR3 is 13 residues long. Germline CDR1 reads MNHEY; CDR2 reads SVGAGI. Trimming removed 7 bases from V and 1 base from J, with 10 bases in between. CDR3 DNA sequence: TGTGCCAGCACGGATGGATATAACTATGGCTACACCTTC. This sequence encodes CASTDGYNYGYTF.

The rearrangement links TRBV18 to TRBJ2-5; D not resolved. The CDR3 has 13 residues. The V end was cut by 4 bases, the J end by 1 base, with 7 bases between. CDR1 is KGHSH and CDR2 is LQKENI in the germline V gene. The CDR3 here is CASSRNFQETQYF. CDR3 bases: TGTGCCAGCTCACGAAATTTCCAAGAGACCCAGTACTTC.

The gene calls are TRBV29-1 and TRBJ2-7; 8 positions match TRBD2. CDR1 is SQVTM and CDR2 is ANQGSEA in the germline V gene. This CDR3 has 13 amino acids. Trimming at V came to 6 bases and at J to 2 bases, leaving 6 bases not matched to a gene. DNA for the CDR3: TGCAGCGTGTTAGCGGGGCCACCCTACGAGCAGTACTTC. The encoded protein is CSVLAGPPYEQYF.

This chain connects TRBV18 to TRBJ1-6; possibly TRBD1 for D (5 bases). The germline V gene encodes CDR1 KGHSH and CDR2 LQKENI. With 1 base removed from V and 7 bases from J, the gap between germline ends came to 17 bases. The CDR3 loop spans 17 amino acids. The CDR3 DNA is TGTGCCAGCTCACCACTTAGTGAACCTGGGACGAATTCACCCCTCCACTTT. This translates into CASSPLSEPGTNSPLHF.

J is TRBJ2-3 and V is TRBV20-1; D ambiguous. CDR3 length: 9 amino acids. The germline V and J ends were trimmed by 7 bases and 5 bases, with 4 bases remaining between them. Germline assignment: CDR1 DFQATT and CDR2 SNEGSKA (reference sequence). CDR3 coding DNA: TGCAGTGGGGTAGATACGCAGTATTTT. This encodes CSGVDTQYF.

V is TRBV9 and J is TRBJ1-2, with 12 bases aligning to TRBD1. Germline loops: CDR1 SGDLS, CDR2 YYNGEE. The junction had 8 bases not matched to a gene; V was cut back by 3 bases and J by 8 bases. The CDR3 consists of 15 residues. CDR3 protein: CASSDNGDRGLGYTF. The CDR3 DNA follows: TGTGCCAGCAGCGACAACGGGGACAGGGGGCTCGGCTACACCTTC.

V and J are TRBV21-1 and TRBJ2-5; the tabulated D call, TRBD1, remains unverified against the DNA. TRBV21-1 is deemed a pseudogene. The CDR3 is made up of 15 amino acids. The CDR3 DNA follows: TGTGCCAGCAAACTAATCAGGGGGCGTGAAGAGACCCAGTACTTC. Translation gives CASKLIRGREETQYF.

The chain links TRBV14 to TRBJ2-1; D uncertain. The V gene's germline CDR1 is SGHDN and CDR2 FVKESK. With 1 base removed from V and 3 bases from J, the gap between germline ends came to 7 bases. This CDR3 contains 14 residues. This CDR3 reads CASSQGWSYNEQFF. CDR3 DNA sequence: TGTGCCAGCAGCCAAGGTTGGAGCTACAATGAGCAGTTCTTC.

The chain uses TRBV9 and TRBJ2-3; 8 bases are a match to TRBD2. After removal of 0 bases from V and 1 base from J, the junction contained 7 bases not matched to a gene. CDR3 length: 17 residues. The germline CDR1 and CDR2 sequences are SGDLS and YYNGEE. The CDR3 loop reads CASSVESSGGRTDTQYF. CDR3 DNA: TGTGCCAGCAGCGTAGAATCCAGCGGGGGTCGCACAGATACGCAGTATTTT.

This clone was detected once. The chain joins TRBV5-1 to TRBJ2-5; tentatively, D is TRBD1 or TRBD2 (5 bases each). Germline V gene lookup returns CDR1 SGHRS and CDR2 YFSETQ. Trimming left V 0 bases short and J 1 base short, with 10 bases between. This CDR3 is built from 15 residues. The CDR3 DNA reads TGCGCCAGCAGCTTGGCCTGGGACGGCCAAGAGACCCAGTACTTC. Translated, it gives CASSLAWDGQETQYF. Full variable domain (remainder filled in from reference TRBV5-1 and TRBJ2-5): KAGVTQTPRYLIKTRGQQVTLSCSPISGHRSVSWYQQTPGQGLQFLFEYFSETQRNKGNFPGRFSGRQFSNSRSEMNVSTLELGDSALYLCASSLAWDGQETQYFGPGTRLLVL.

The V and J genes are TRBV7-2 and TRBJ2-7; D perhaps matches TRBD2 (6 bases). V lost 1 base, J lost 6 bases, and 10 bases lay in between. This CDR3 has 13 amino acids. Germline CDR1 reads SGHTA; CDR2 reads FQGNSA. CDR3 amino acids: CASSLVRGSEQYF. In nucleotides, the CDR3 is TGTGCCAGCAGCTTAGTCCGGGGGAGCGAGCAGTACTTC.

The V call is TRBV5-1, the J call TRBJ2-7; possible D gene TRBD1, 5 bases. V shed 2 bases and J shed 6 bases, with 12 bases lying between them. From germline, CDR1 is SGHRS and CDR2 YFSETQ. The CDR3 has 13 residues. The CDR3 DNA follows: TGCGCCAGCAGCTTAGAAGGGGTGACCGAGCAGTACTTC. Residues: CASSLEGVTEQYF.

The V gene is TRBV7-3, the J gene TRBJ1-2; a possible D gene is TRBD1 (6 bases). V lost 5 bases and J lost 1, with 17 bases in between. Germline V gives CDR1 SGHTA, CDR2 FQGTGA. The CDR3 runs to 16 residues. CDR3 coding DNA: TGTGCCAGCAGCCCCCGCGCCGACAGGAGTAACTATGGCTACACCTTC. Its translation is CASSPRADRSNYGYTF.